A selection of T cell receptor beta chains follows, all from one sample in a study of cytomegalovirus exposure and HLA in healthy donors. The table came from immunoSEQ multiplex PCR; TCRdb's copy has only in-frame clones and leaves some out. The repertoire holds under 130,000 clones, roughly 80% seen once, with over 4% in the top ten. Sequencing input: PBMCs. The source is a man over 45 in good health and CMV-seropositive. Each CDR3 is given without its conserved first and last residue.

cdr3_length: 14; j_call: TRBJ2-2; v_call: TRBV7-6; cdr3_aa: ASSGYGGGHTGELF
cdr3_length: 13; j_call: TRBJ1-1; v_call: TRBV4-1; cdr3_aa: ASSPAGTGGAEAF
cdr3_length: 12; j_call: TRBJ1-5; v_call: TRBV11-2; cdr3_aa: ASSLAGVDQPQH
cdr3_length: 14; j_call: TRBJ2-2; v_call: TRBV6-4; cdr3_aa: ASSLDAGVGTGELF
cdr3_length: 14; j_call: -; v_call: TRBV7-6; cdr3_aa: ASSLVARGSSYEQY
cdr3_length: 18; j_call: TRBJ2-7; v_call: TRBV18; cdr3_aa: ASSPPVGQDFHSRPYEQY
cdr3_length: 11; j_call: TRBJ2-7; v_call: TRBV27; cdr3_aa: ASSFGGLDEQY
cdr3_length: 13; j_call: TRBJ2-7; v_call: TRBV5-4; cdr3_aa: ASSLQLGGSSEQY
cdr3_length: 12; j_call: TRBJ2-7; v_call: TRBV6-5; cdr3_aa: AAKAGGRSYEQY
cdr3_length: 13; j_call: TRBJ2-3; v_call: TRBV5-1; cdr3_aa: ASSLEVGSTDTQY
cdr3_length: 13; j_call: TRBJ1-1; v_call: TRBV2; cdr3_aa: ASRVRGQPNTEAF
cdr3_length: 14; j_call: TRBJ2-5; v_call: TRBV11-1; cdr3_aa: ASSLVTGGGQETQY
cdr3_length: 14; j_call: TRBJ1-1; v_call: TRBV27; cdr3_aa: ASSSSWGGSGTEAF
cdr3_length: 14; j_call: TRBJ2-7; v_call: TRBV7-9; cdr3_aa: ASSLVGTGGRYEQY
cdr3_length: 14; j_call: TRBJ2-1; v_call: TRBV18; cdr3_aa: ASSPGLAGGEDEQF
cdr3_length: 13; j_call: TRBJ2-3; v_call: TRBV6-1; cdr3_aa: ASSGQGAGTDTQY
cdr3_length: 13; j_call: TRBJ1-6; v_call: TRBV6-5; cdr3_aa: ASSYTPTGQSPLH
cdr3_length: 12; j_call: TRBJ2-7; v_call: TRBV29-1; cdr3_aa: SVEGAGGIYEQY
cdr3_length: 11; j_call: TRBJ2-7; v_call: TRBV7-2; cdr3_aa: ASSETSGSEQY
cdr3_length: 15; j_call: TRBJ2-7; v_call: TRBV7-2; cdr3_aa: ASSFTLTQKIAYEQY
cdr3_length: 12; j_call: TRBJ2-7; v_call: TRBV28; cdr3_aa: ASSVSGRVDEQY
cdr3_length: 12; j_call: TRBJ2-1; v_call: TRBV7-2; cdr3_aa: ASLLAGGYNEQF
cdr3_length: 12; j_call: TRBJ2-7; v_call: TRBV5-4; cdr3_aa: ASSGTSGNYEQY
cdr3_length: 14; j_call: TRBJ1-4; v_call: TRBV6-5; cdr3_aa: ASSYNTGFPREKLF
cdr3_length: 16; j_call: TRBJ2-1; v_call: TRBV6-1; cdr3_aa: ASSVRGLGRVSYNEQF
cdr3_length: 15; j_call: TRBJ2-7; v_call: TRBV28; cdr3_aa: ASSTEAFDRGPYEQY
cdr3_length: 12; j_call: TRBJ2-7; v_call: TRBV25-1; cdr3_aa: ASSALGQGYEQY
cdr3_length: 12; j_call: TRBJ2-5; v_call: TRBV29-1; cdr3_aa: SVDRDTNQETQY
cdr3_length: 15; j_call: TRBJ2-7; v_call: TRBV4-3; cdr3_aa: ASSQDPAGTPQYEQY
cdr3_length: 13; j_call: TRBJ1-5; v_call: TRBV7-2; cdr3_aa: ASSQGGYSNQPQH
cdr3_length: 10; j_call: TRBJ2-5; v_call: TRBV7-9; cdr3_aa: SSSLLSETQY
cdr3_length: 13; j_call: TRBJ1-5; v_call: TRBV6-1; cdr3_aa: ASSEGQGDFQPQH
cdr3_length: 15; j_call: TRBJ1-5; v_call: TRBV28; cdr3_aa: ASSFRGQLTFNQPQH
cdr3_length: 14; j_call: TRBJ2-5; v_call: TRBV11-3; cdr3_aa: ASSLRTPGGQETQY
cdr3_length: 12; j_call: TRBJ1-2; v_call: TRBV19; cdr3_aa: ATRTGEVFYGYT
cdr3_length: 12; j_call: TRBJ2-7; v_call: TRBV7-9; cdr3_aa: ASSTRLVPNEQY
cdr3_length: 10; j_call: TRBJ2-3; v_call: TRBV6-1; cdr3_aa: ASSGPGGTQY
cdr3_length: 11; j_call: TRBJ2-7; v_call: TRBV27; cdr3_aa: ASSLTGSYEQY
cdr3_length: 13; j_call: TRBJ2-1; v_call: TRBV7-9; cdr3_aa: ASTGGDIASLEQF
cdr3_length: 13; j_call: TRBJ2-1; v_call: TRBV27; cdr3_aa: ASSPSGRAGFEQF
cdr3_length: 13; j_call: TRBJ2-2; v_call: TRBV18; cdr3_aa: ASSSGLAGDGELF
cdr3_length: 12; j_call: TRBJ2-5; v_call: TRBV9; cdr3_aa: ASSVAGGVETQY